A selection of T cell receptor beta chains follows, all from one sample in a study of beta chain features in type 1 diabetes. Assay: immunoSEQ multiplex PCR; the TCRdb copy retains only in-frame clones and omits some. The table shows 120,000 to 150,000 clones, with more than 9% occurring only once. Specimen: naive CD4+ T cells from blood. These receptors were collected from a man between 18 and 35 years old in good health. CDR3s include the opening cysteine and the closing phenylalanine or tryptophan. D genes are given only for firm matches. Size is omitted from some rows. Given values are once, few, many or a class for expanded clones.

TRBV4-2,TRBJ1-6,NA,NA,TGTGCCAGCAGCCAAGATCGGGCGGAGGCCCTCCACTTT,CASSQDRAEALHF
TRBV4-1,TRBJ2-5,NA,few,TGCGCCAGCAGCCAAGGATCATTGAGGGCCCAAGAGACCCAGTACTTC,CASSQGSLRAQETQYF
TRBV6-5,TRBJ2-1,TRBD1,few,TGTGCCAGCAGTTACCGTAGACAGGGTGATGAGCAGTTCTTC,CASSYRRQGDEQFF
TRBV25-1,TRBJ1-6,NA,few,TGTGCCAGCAGTGCCGACGCAACTAAATCACCCCTCCACTTT,CASSADATKSPLHF
TRBV9,TRBJ2-3,TRBD1,NA,TGTGCCAGCAGCAGCCAGCCGGGACAGGGGAAATCAGATACGCAGTATTTT,CASSSQPGQGKSDTQYF
TRBV5-6,TRBJ2-5,TRBD2,few,TGTGCCAGCAGCTTTGGAGCGGGGGGGAAAGGGTACCAAGAGACCCAGTACTTC,CASSFGAGGKGYQETQYF
TRBV7-2,TRBJ1-4,NA,few,TGTGCCAGCAGCTTAGACAGGAGCAGTGAAAAACTGTTTTTT,CASSLDRSSEKLFF
TRBV2,TRBJ2-3,TRBD2,few,TGTGCCAGCAAGTCTATGGCGACTAGCGGGGATACGCAGTATTTT,CASKSMATSGDTQYF
TRBV5-1,TRBJ2-7,NA,many,TGCGCCAGCAGCGAGGTCGCCTCCTACGAGCAGTACTTC,CASSEVASYEQYF
TRBV2,TRBJ2-7,TRBD2,NA,TGTGCCAGCAGGGCTAGCGGTTCCTACGAGCAGTACTTC,CASRASGSYEQYF
TRBV6-1,TRBJ1-1,TRBD1,NA,TGTGCCAGCAGTGTACAGACAGGGGTAAACACTGAAGCTTTCTTT,CASSVQTGVNTEAFF
TRBV5-1,TRBJ2-3,NA,few,TGCGCCAGCAGCGGGACTTCAGATACGCAGTATTTT,CASSGTSDTQYF
TRBV11-2,TRBJ2-1,TRBD1,few,TGTGCCAGCAGCTTAGGGGCAGGGGGAGCAAATGAGCAGTTCTTC,CASSLGAGGANEQFF
TRBV18,TRBJ2-7,TRBD2,few,TGTGCCAGCTCACTCGGACTAGACAACGAGCAGTACTTC,CASSLGLDNEQYF
TRBV10-3,TRBJ2-1,NA,few,TGTGCCATCAACGGAGACTACAATGAGCAGTTCTTC,CAINGDYNEQFF
TRBV18,TRBJ1-3,TRBD1,NA,TGTGCCAGCTCACCACCGCTGACAGGGGCTGGAAACACCATATATTTT,CASSPPLTGAGNTIYF
TRBV21-1,TRBJ2-3,NA,many,TGTGCCAGCAGTAACCTAGCGCCAGATACGCAGTATTTT,CASSNLAPDTQYF
TRBV18,TRBJ2-3,NA,NA,TGTGCCAGCTCACCGCTAGGGGGAAGCACAGATACGCAGTATTTT,CASSPLGGSTDTQYF
TRBV28,TRBJ2-1,NA,NA,TGTGCCAGCAGTTTAGGACGGCAGGGCATCTACAATGAGCAGTTCTTC,CASSLGRQGIYNEQFF
TRBV28,TRBJ1-6,NA,few,TGTGCCAGCAGTTTCGGTTCACCCCTCCACTTT,CASSFGSPLHF
TRBV4-2,TRBJ1-6,NA,few,TGTGCCAGCAGCCAAGTCGATTCACCCCTCCACTTT,CASSQVDSPLHF
TRBV7-9,TRBJ2-6,NA,few,TGTGCCAGCAGCTTAGCGCAGGGGTTGGGTGGGGCCAACGTCCTGACTTTC,CASSLAQGLGGANVLTF
TRBV28,TRBJ2-7,TRBD1,few,TGTGCCAGCAGTTTATTTGGGGACAGGGGGCAGTACGAGCAGTACTTC,CASSLFGDRGQYEQYF
TRBV7-6,TRBJ2-7,NA,NA,TGTGCCAGCAGCCTACAACGGGGGACCCTGGTCTACGAGCAGTACTTC,CASSLQRGTLVYEQYF
TRBV14,TRBJ2-3,TRBD2,few,TGTGCCAGCAGCCCCTTTCCTAGCGGGGGGGCCGGAGATACGCAGTATTTT,CASSPFPSGGAGDTQYF
TRBV27,TRBJ1-2,NA,few,TGTGCCAGCAGTCAGAGATCCACAGGGTTCGGCTACACCTTC,CASSQRSTGFGYTF
TRBV5-1,TRBJ2-7,TRBD1,few,TGCGCCAGCAGCGGACAGGGGCTCGAGCAGTACTTC,CASSGQGLEQYF
TRBV2,TRBJ2-7,NA,few,TGTGCCAGCAGCCAAAACCGACAGAGTTTCTACGAGCAGTACTTC,CASSQNRQSFYEQYF
TRBV9,TRBJ2-3,TRBD2,few,TGTGCCAGCAGCGTGGGGGGGTCAGATACGCAGTATTTT,CASSVGGSDTQYF
TRBV7-2,TRBJ2-7,NA,few,TGTGCCAGCAGCTTAGGGGGCAACTCCTACGAGCAGTACTTC,CASSLGGNSYEQYF
TRBV5-6,TRBJ2-7,TRBD2,NA,TGTGCCAGCACCCTGCTAGGCGGGGGGTTCTCCTACGAGCAGTACTTC,CASTLLGGGFSYEQYF
TRBV7-2,TRBJ2-1,NA,few,TGTGCCAGCAGCTTTTACGGGTCTCACAATGAGCAGTTCTTC,CASSFYGSHNEQFF
TRBV28,TRBJ1-3,NA,NA,TGTGCCAGCAGTTTCACTGGAAACACCATATATTTT,CASSFTGNTIYF
TRBV10-3,TRBJ2-7,TRBD1,few,TGTGCCATCAGGGGACAGGGGAACGAGCAGTACTTC,CAIRGQGNEQYF
TRBV7-2,TRBJ2-2,NA,NA,TGTGCCAGCAGCTTAATGGGCAGTTCCACCGGGGAGCTGTTTTTT,CASSLMGSSTGELFF
TRBV14,TRBJ2-5,TRBD1,NA,TGTGCCAGCAGCCCCCGGACAGGGCTAGAGACCCAGTACTTC,CASSPRTGLETQYF
TRBV5-4,TRBJ2-1,NA,NA,TGTGCCAGCAGCTCGGCGGGGGGGACAGGGGCCTACAATGAGCAGTTCTTC,CASSSAGGTGAYNEQFF
TRBV4-3,TRBJ2-5,TRBD2,few,TGCGCCAGCAGCCAAGACTTAGGGAGGGGCCAAGAGACCCAGTACTTC,CASSQDLGRGQETQYF